Shown below are 29 T cell receptor beta chains from a single sample sequenced in a study of T cell responses to AZD1222 COVID-19 vaccine. Repertoires were generated with immunoSEQ multiplex PCR, while TCRdb's copy carries only in-frame clones and drops some. The sample records 98,000 or so clones, roughly 92% being singletons. Sequenced here: peripheral blood, sampled on day 0 of AZD1222 vaccination. All receptors derive from an adult in good health.

The chain is built from TRBV28 and TRBJ1-2; D might be TRBD1 (6 bases). Germline lookup yields CDR1 MDHEN and CDR2 SYDVKM. V lost 5 bases and J 7 bases, leaving 17 bases between the germline ends. The CDR3 covers 14 residues. CDR3 nucleotides: TGTGCCAGCAGTCCCCCCGGGGGGGCCGGTGGCTACACCTTC. It yields the protein CASSPPGGAGGYTF.

This chain joins TRBV15 and TRBJ1-3; 8 bases map to TRBD1. This CDR3 is built from 17 residues. V dropped 0 bases and J dropped 7; count of bases not matched to a gene: 11. Per germline, CDR1 LNHNV and CDR2 YYDKDF (reference sequence). The CDR3, as DNA: TGTGCCACCAGCAGAGACCTCCCAGGGGGCGCGAGGAACACCATATATTTT. Its protein product is CATSRDLPGGARNTIYF.

The table lists this clone with a count of one. CDR3 amino acids: CASSSSLHQPQHF. The CDR3 DNA follows: TGTGCCAGCAGTTCTAGCCTACATCAGCCCCAGCATTTT. The rearrangement links TRBV2 to TRBJ1-5; D gene ambiguous. Germline loops: CDR1 SNHLY, CDR2 FYNNEI. This CDR3 has 13 amino acids. V lost 5 bases and J lost 5, with 10 bases in between.

This rearrangement joins TRBV5-4 to TRBJ1-3; 7 bases agree with TRBD1. V shed 0 bases, J shed 0 bases, and the junction held 0 bases outside the gene matches. The CDR3 is 15 amino acids. Germline loops: CDR1 SGHNT, CDR2 YYREEE (reference sequence). CDR3 loop: CASSLGTGSGNTIYF. CDR3 in DNA: TGTGCCAGCAGCTTGGGGACAGGCTCTGGAAACACCATATATTTT. Filled out from reference TRBV5-4 and TRBJ1-3, the complete variable domain reads ETGVTQSPTHLIKTRGQQVTLRCSSQSGHNTVSWYQQALGQGPQFIFQYYREEENGRGNFPPRFSGLQFPNYSSELNVNALELDDSALYLCASSLGTGSGNTIYFGEGSWLTVV.

V is TRBV3-1 (or the pseudogene TRBV3-2) and J is TRBJ1-6, with D hard to call. Per the germline V gene, CDR1 is LGHDT and CDR2 is YNNKEL (reference sequence). The V and J ends lost 1 base and 12 bases respectively, with 7 bases between them. There are 12 residues in the CDR3. CDR3 sequence reads: CASSQGRGPLHF. In nucleotides, the CDR3 is TGTGCCAGCAGCCAAGGGCGGGGACCCCTCCACTTT.

The gene calls are TRBV7-3 and TRBJ2-5; possibly TRBD2 for D (6 bases). The germline gives CDR1 SGHTA, CDR2 FQGTGA. The CDR3 covers 15 residues. Trimming shortened V by 8 bases and J by 0 bases, and 16 bases separated the two germline ends. The CDR3 DNA sequence: TGTGCCAGCTCCCCTGGGGGGTCCAACCAAGAGACCCAGTACTTC. As protein: CASSPGGSNQETQYF.

In DNA, the CDR3 is TGCAGCGCCGTGGTAGGAGCCTACGAGCAGTACTTC. This codes for CSAVVGAYEQYF. The chain recombines TRBV29-1 with TRBJ2-7; D not resolved. CDR3 length: 12 amino acids. Germline CDR1 reads SQVTM; CDR2 reads ANQGSEA. Trimming removed 7 bases from V and 2 bases from J, with 12 bases in between.

This chain joins TRBV6-1 and TRBJ2-2; TRBD2 aligns across 8 bases. The CDR3 has 13 residues. CDR1 and CDR2 (germline): MNHNS, SASEGT. The ends lost 8 bases at V and 3 bases at J; junction bases unmatched: 2. This CDR3 reads CASVGGDTGELFF. CDR3 nucleotide sequence: TGTGCCAGCGTCGGGGGGGACACCGGGGAGCTGTTTTTT.

The count of this clone is one. The CDR3: CASDPQSNGNEQFF. The CDR3 nucleotides are TGTGCCAGCGACCCCCAATCCAATGGCAATGAGCAGTTCTTC. The V gene is TRBV11-2, the J gene TRBJ2-1; D gene ambiguous. This CDR3 has 14 amino acids. The germline V gene has CDR1 SGHAT and CDR2 FQNNGV. V lost 8 bases and J lost 6, with 17 bases in between. The full variable domain, in which reference TRBV11-2 and TRBJ2-1 provide the parts outside the CDR3, is EAGVAQSPRYKIIEKRQSVAFWCNPISGHATLYWYQQILGQGPKLLIQFQNNGVVDDSQLPKDRFSAERLKGVDSTLKIQPAKLEDSAVYLCASDPQSNGNEQFFGPGTRLTVL.

The J gene is TRBJ2-1, the V gene TRBV3-1 (or the pseudogene TRBV3-2), with no clear D. CDR3 length equals 13 residues. The germline V and J ends were trimmed by 7 bases and 15 bases, with 22 bases remaining between them. Germline values: CDR1 LGHDT, CDR2 YNNKEL (reference sequence). The CDR3: CASKKKGATEGFF. CDR3 sequence (DNA): TGTGCCAGCAAAAAAAAAGGAGCCACCGAAGGGTTCTTC.

The chain's CDR3 is CASSLGLAGGFGEQFF. CDR3 sequence (DNA): TGCGCCAGCAGCTTGGGACTAGCGGGAGGTTTCGGTGAGCAGTTCTTC. This chain links TRBV5-1 with TRBJ2-1; 13 bases fit TRBD2. The germline gives CDR1 SGHRS, CDR2 YFSETQ. The CDR3 runs 16 residues. J lost 9 bases, V lost 0 bases, and 6 bases had no gene match.

The chain recombines TRBV5-1 with TRBJ2-3; D gene ambiguous. Per germline, CDR1 SGHRS and CDR2 YFSETQ. V gave up 7 bases and J gave up 0 bases, with 12 bases separating them. This CDR3 spans 14 amino acids. This CDR3 is CASRTVPSTDTQYF. CDR3 nucleotides: TGCGCCAGCCGGACCGTACCTAGCACAGATACGCAGTATTTT.

V usage is TRBV19 and J usage is TRBJ2-2; D is uncertain. The germline CDR1 and CDR2 sequences are LNHDA and SQIVND (reference sequence). The CDR3 spans 13 residues. Trimming shortened V by 3 bases and J by 6 bases, and 8 bases separated the two germline ends. CDR3 amino acids: CASSIAQAGELFF. In nucleotides, the CDR3 is TGTGCCAGTAGTATCGCGCAGGCCGGGGAGCTGTTTTTT.

The rearrangement joins TRBV5-1 to TRBJ2-6, with D tentatively TRBD1 (6 bases). V lost 2 bases and J lost 4, with 16 bases in between. Per the germline V gene, CDR1 is SGHRS and CDR2 is YFSETQ. The CDR3 consists of 17 residues. The CDR3 DNA sequence: TGCGCCAGCAGCTTACAGACAGGCTCGTCCGGGGCCAACGTCCTGACTTTC. This translates into CASSLQTGSSGANVLTF.

V usage is TRBV2 and J usage is TRBJ2-7; TRBD2 aligns across 9 bases. Trimming cost V 0 bases and J 2 bases; bases outside gene matches: 2. The V gene's germline CDR1 is SNHLY and CDR2 FYNNEI. This CDR3 is built from 15 residues. CDR3 DNA: TGTGCCAGCAGTGAAGCGTTAGCGGGGGCCTACGAGCAGTACTTC. Translated, it gives CASSEALAGAYEQYF.

The chain has TRBV24-1 and TRBJ2-3; 9 nucleotides line up with TRBD1. This CDR3 region has 15 residues. V was clipped by 7 bases and J by 3 bases; unmatched bases: 7. From germline, CDR1 is KGHDR and CDR2 SFDVKD. Here the CDR3 DNA reads TGTGCCACCAGACCAGGACAGGGGAGTACAGATACGCAGTATTTT. This translates into CATRPGQGSTDTQYF.

CDR3 in DNA: TGTGCCAGCAGCTTTGTCACAGCCCATGAGCAGTTCTTC. It translates to CASSFVTAHEQFF. This chain joins TRBV11-2 and TRBJ2-1; D call uncertain. The CDR3 contains 13 residues. V was trimmed by 3 bases and J by 8 bases, leaving 11 bases between them. CDR1 and CDR2 (germline): SGHAT, FQNNGV.

This clone was detected only once. This rearrangement joins TRBV5-1 to TRBJ2-7; no reliable D call. Germline loops: CDR1 SGHRS, CDR2 YFSETQ. The CDR3 consists of 14 residues. Trimming left V 8 bases short and J 5 bases short, with 20 bases between. The CDR3 nucleotides read TGCGCCAGTCGATCCTCTCCTGTGGTCCACGAGCAGTACTTC. Residues: CASRSSPVVHEQYF.

V gene TRBV19 combines with J gene TRBJ1-2; the D is unclear. CDR1 and CDR2 from the germline V gene are LNHDA and SQIVND (reference sequence). The CDR3 loop spans 15 amino acids. Trimming pared 9 bases from V and 2 bases from J, leaving 19 bases between. CDR3 protein: CASHPLAHLNYGYTF. CDR3 DNA sequence: TGTGCCAGCCACCCTTTGGCCCACCTAAACTATGGCTACACCTTC.

This rearrangement joins TRBV14 to TRBJ2-1, with TRBD2 as a possible D gene (5 bases). The germline gives CDR1 SGHDN, CDR2 FVKESK. Trimming took 5 bases from V and 7 from J, leaving 21 bases between them. The CDR3 is made up of 16 amino acids. CDR3 bases: TGTGCCAGCAGCTGGTTCGAGGGAAATACTTGGAATGAGCAGTTCTTC. Its protein product is CASSWFEGNTWNEQFF.

The rearrangement links TRBV5-5 to TRBJ1-3; D call uncertain. The length of the CDR3 is 14 residues. Germline V lookup: CDR1 SGHKS, CDR2 YYEKEE (reference sequence). The V end was cut by 4 bases, the J end by 8 bases, with 16 bases between. The CDR3 coding sequence is TGTGCCAGCAGCCCGACGGGAGAGGCTCACACCATATATTTT. As protein: CASSPTGEAHTIYF.

The chain joins TRBV6-5 to TRBJ2-1; tentatively, D is TRBD1 or TRBD2 (5 bases each). With 4 bases removed from V and 2 bases from J, the gap between germline ends came to 12 bases. Germline V gives CDR1 MNHEY, CDR2 SVGAGI. This CDR3 region has 15 residues. The CDR3 reads CASSSTGAPYNEQFF. As DNA, the CDR3 is TGTGCCAGCAGTTCCACCGGGGCTCCCTACAATGAGCAGTTCTTC.

This chain links TRBV19 with TRBJ2-5; D is undetermined. The germline V gene has CDR1 LNHDA and CDR2 SQIVND (reference sequence). Trimming shortened V by 3 bases and J by 5 bases, and 10 bases separated the two germline ends. CDR3 length equals 13 residues. The CDR3 DNA reads as TGTGCCAGTAGTATGAGGAGTAGGGAGACCCAGTACTTC. This sequence encodes CASSMRSRETQYF.

The chain has TRBV24-1 and TRBJ2-7; D is ambiguous. The CDR3 runs to 13 residues. V was clipped by 5 bases and J by 6 bases, with 13 bases between them. CDR1 is KGHDR, CDR2 SFDVKD, per germline. The CDR3 region is CATSVFIYCEQYF. The CDR3 region has the DNA TGTGCCACCAGTGTTTTCATATACTGCGAGCAGTACTTC.

The table lists this clone with a count of one. The chain combines TRBV4-1 with TRBJ2-7; no clear D. Trimming removed 4 bases at V and 0 bases at J, with 7 bases between. The CDR3 is 13 residues long. The germline V gene has CDR1 MGHRA and CDR2 YSYEKL. CDR3 sequence: CASSLESSYEQYF. The CDR3 region has the DNA TGCGCCAGCAGCCTCGAAAGCTCCTACGAGCAGTACTTC.

This clone was detected only a few times. Other DNA sequences in this specimen translate into the identical CDR3. V and J are TRBV5-1 and TRBJ2-7; 11 bases are shared with TRBD2. CDR3 length equals 14 residues. The V and J ends lost 5 bases and 3 bases, in that order; junction bases with no gene match: 4. Per the germline V gene, CDR1 is SGHRS and CDR2 is YFSETQ. The CDR3 coding sequence is TGCGCCAGCAGTTCCGGGACTAGCGGCTACGAGCAGTACTTC. Amino acid sequence: CASSSGTSGYEQYF.

The chain joins TRBV30 to TRBJ1-1; TRBD1 is a possible D gene (6 bases). In germline, CDR1 is GTSNPN, CDR2 SVGIG (reference sequence). The V gene lost 5 bases and the J gene lost 7 bases, with 8 bases spanning the gap. This CDR3 comprises 10 residues. The CDR3 loop reads CAWGQREAFF. CDR3 in DNA: TGTGCCTGGGGACAGCGTGAAGCTTTCTTT.

The V and J genes are TRBV6-5 and TRBJ1-5; D call uncertain. Trimming pared 6 bases from V and 0 bases from J, leaving 12 bases between. The CDR3 runs 15 residues. In germline, CDR1 is MNHEY, CDR2 SVGAGI. The CDR3 sequence is CASRGGFYSNQPQHF. CDR3 nucleotides: TGTGCCAGCAGGGGCGGTTTTTATAGCAATCAGCCCCAGCATTTT.

CDR3 nucleotides: TGTGCCAGCAGTCTTAGCGGGAGGGAAACCTCGTCCGAGCAGTACTTC. This sequence encodes CASSLSGRETSSEQYF. The V and J genes are TRBV2 and TRBJ2-7; 11 bases are a match to TRBD2. Germline CDR1 reads SNHLY; CDR2 reads FYNNEI. With V trimmed by 5 bases and J by 6 bases, 12 bases remained unmatched. The CDR3 is 16 amino acids.